The clone carrying this TCR beta chain came up once. The antigen remains undetermined. This record comes from a study of cytomegalovirus exposure and HLA in healthy donors. Overall study findings and caveats: Researchers counted 164 TCR beta chains as cytomegalovirus-associated. Researchers left out some V segments, among them TRBV6-2 and TRBV6-3, as indistinguishable.

The CDR3 contains 16 residues. V gave up 0 bases and J gave up 9 bases, with 18 bases separating them. Per germline, CDR1 GTSNPN and CDR2 SVGIG (reference sequence). The primer mix had 60 Vbeta and 13 Jbeta primers. The protocol was immunoSEQ multiplex PCR, while the TCRdb copy is restricted to in-frame clones and leaves out a portion. The repertoire holds fewer than 150,000 clones, with less than 80% as singletons. Nominally healthy donors provided the samples, though records likely missed some immune exposures. Material: PBMCs. This TCR came from a man aged 40-49 years in good health and CMV-seropositive. The chain carries TRBV30 and TRBJ1-6, with D unclear. The CDR3 coding sequence is TGTGCCTGGAGTGTACTAGGAGGGCAAGGTGGTTCACCCCTCCACTTT. It translates to CAWSVLGGQGGSPLHF.